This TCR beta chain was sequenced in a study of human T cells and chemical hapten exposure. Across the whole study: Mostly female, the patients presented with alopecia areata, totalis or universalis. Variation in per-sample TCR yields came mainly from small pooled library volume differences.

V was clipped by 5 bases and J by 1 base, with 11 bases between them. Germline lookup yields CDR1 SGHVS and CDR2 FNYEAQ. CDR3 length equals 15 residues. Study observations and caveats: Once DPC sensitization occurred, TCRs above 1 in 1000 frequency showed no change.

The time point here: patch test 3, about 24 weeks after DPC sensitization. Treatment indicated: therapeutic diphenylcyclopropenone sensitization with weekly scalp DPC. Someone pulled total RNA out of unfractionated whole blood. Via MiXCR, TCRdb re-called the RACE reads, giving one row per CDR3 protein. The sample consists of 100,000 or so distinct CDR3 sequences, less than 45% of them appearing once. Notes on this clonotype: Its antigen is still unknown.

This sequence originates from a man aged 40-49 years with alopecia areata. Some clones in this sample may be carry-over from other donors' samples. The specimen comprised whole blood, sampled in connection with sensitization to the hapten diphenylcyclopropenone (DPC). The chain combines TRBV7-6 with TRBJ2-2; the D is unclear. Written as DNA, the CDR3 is TGTGCCAGCAGCGAGGCGGCGGAGAACACCGGGGAGCTGTTTTTT. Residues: CASSEAAENTGELFF.